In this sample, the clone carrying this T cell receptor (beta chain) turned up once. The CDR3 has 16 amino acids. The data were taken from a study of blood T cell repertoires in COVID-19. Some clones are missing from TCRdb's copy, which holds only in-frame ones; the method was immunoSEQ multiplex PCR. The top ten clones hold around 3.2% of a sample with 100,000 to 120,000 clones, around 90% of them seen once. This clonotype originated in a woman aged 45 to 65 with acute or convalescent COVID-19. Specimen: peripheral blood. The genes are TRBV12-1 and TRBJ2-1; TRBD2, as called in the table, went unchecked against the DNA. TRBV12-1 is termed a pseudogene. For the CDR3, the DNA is TGTGCCAGCAGCTTTGCGAGGACTAGCTCCTACAATGAGCAGTTCTTC. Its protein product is CASSFARTSSYNEQFF.